Following are 4 T cell receptor beta chains from one sample sequenced in a study of CXCR3-negative and CXCR3-positive naive CD8 T cells. Through 5' RACE with UMI labels, the TRB cDNA libraries were prepared. Following a re-call of the 5' RACE reads, TCRdb has one entry per CDR3 protein and lacks DNA. This table lists roughly 59,000 distinct CDR3 sequences. These receptors' antigens are unknown. Findings and limits, study-wide: TRB CDR3s were more hydrophobic in CXCR3-positive than in CXCR3-negative naive cells.

What was sequenced was naive CXCR3+ CD8+ T cells from blood. As to subset: CD45RO-CCR7+CD27+CD95- naive CD8+ T cells expressing CXCR3 (TNR3+). The origin of the receptors is a human donor in good health. Some clones in this sample may be carry-over from other donors' samples.

The V and J genes are TRBV30 and TRBJ1-1. This CDR3 is 14 amino acids long. CDR1 and CDR2 from the germline V gene are GTSNPN and SVGIG (reference sequence). This CDR3 is CAWSVLGEGTEAFF.

The rearrangement links TRBV5-1 to TRBJ2-7; checking the TCRdb D call of TRBD2 is not possible without DNA. CDR3 size: 17 residues. The germline V gene encodes CDR1 SGHRS and CDR2 YFSETQ. The CDR3 region is CASNHGTSGGSVYEQYF. The full variable domain, completed using reference TRBV5-1 and TRBJ2-7, is KAGVTQTPRYLIKTRGQQVTLSCSPISGHRSVSWYQQTPGQGLQFLFEYFSETQRNKGNFPGRFSGRQFSNSRSEMNVSTLELGDSALYLCASNHGTSGGSVYEQYFGPGTRLTVT.

This chain links TRBV2 with TRBJ2-1; TCRdb lists TRBD1, though no DNA is available to test this call. From germline, CDR1 is SNHLY and CDR2 FYNNEI. There are 14 residues in the CDR3. The CDR3 spells CATSRDSSYNEQFF.

This sequence joins TRBV7-2 and TRBJ2-3; TCRdb picks TRBD1, but there is no DNA to check that call. Germline V gene lookup returns CDR1 SGHTA and CDR2 FQGNSA. This CDR3 has 15 residues. Here the CDR3 reads CASSQRLGGADTQYF.